A selection of T cell receptor beta chains follows, all from one sample in a study of blood T cell repertoires in COVID-19. Libraries were prepared by immunoSEQ multiplex PCR; TCRdb keeps only in-frame clonotypes and omits some of them. There are about 56,000 clones in the sample; 89% occur only once, and 43% lies in the top ten. Sample: peripheral blood. The receptors come from a woman in her fifties or sixties with COVID-19, enrolled during active disease. CDR3s include the opening cysteine and the closing phenylalanine or tryptophan. The D gene is left open where the match is weak. Rows may omit the clone size; those that give it use once, few, many or a size class.

d_gene	abundance	v_gene	j_gene	CDR3nt	CDR3aa
-	-	TRBV6-5	TRBJ2-1	TGTGCCAGCAGCCCGGGGTCGGCCAATGAGCAGTTCTTC	CASSPGSANEQFF
-	-	TRBV29-1	TRBJ2-1	TGCAGCGTTGAGTCGCAGGCCCAGGTTTACAATGAGCAGTTCTTC	CSVESQAQVYNEQFF
-	-	TRBV29-1	TRBJ2-5	TGCAGCGTGGGAGAGCAAGAGACCCAGTACTTC	CSVGEQETQYF
-	-	TRBV11-2	TRBJ2-1	TGTGCCAGCAGCCTGCGGGGCAGTTCTTCCCCTTTCAATGAGCAGTTCTTC	CASSLRGSSSPFNEQFF
TRBD1	-	TRBV6-1	TRBJ1-3	TGTGCCAGCAGTGAATTAGGGCCCAGGGGGCACTCTGGAAACACCATATATTTT	CASSELGPRGHSGNTIYF
-	-	TRBV6-2/TRBV6-3	TRBJ1-2	TGTGCCAGCAGTTACTCGGGTCGGACTAGCTATGGCTACACCTTC	CASSYSGRTSYGYTF
-	-	TRBV30	TRBJ2-2	TGTGCCTGGAGTGGACAAGACACCGGGGAGCTGTTTTTT	CAWSGQDTGELFF
TRBD2	once	TRBV7-2	TRBJ2-3	TGTGCCAGCCGCCCGTCTAGCGGGAGTACAGATACGCAGTATTTT	CASRPSSGSTDTQYF
TRBD1	-	TRBV6-5	TRBJ1-2	TGTGCCAGCAGTTCCCTCGGACAGGGCAGTCATGGCTACACCTTC	CASSSLGQGSHGYTF
-	-	TRBV25-1	TRBJ2-5	TGTGCCAGCAGTGACCACGAGGACTCCCGCGGGCAGACCCAGTACTTC	CASSDHEDSRGQTQYF
TRBD2	-	TRBV4-3	TRBJ2-7	TGCGCCAGCAGTCTAGGACTAGCGGGGATTAACTCCTACGAGCAGTACTTC	CASSLGLAGINSYEQYF
-	-	TRBV30	TRBJ1-1	TGTGCCGGGGTCGGGGGGGGCTGGAACACTGAAGCTTTCTTT	CAGVGGGWNTEAFF
-	-	TRBV11-3	TRBJ2-1	TGTGCCAGCAGCTCCGGGACTCCTTCCTACAATGAGCAGTTCTTC	CASSSGTPSYNEQFF
TRBD1	-	TRBV25-1	TRBJ1-5	TGTGCCAGCAGTGCCCAGGGGGTGAGCAATCAGCCCCAGCATTTT	CASSAQGVSNQPQHF
-	-	TRBV2	TRBJ1-3	TGTGCCAGCAGTGAAAACAGCCCCTCTGGAAACACCATATATTTT	CASSENSPSGNTIYF
-	-	TRBV9	TRBJ2-7	TGTGCCAGCAGCGGCGGACAGTTCTCCTACGAGCAGTACTTC	CASSGGQFSYEQYF
TRBD1	once	TRBV28	TRBJ1-2	TGTGCCAGCATTCAAACCCGGGACAGTTCTCAAGGCTACACCTTC	CASIQTRDSSQGYTF
-	-	TRBV19	TRBJ1-3	TGTGCCAGTAGTATTCCGGTGAGCTCTGGAAACACCATATATTTT	CASSIPVSSGNTIYF
TRBD1	once	TRBV4-1	TRBJ1-5	TGCGCCAGCAGCCAAGCCGGACAGGGCAATCAGCCCCAGCATTTT	CASSQAGQGNQPQHF
TRBD1	-	TRBV29-1	TRBJ1-1	TGCAGCGTCGGACAGGGGCTGGGCACTGAAGCTTTCTTT	CSVGQGLGTEAFF
-	-	TRBV28	TRBJ1-5	TGTGCCACCAAGACAGGTTATAGCAATCAGCCCCAGCATTTT	CATKTGYSNQPQHF
TRBD2	-	TRBV19	TRBJ2-1	TGTGCCAGTCAAGGACTAGCGAGAGAGGATGAGCAGTTCTTC	CASQGLAREDEQFF
-	-	TRBV29-1	TRBJ1-2	TGCAGCGTTGACGGGGTAGAGGGCTACACCTTC	CSVDGVEGYTF
-	-	TRBV3-1/TRBV3-2	TRBJ1-4	TGTGCCAGCAGCCAGGAAACAATACCAGGTGAAAAACTGTTTTTT	CASSQETIPGEKLFF
-	-	TRBV7-2	TRBJ2-3	TGTGCCAGCAGCCCGCGACAGGGAGGAAAAGATACGCAGTATTTT	CASSPRQGGKDTQYF
TRBD1	-	TRBV18	TRBJ1-4	TGTGCCAGCTCACCACCCGGGACAGGGAGTGGAGGGAATGAAAAACTGTTTTTT	CASSPPGTGSGGNEKLFF
TRBD1	-	TRBV3-1/TRBV3-2	TRBJ1-2	TGTGCCAGCAGCGGGACAGACTATGGCTACACCTTC	CASSGTDYGYTF
TRBD1	-	TRBV9	TRBJ2-2	TGTGCCAGCAGCGGACAGGGACGAGGGGAGCTGTTTTTT	CASSGQGRGELFF
-	once	TRBV5-1	TRBJ2-7	TGCGCCAGCAGCCCAAGGGGCCTCTCCTACGAGCAGTACTTC	CASSPRGLSYEQYF
-	-	TRBV5-1	TRBJ2-7	TGCGCCAGCAGCTTACACACGACAGGACCTTTTTCCTACGAGCAGTACTTC	CASSLHTTGPFSYEQYF
-	-	TRBV5-4	TRBJ2-7	TGTGCCAGCAGCTTGGAGATGCTGGAGGAGCAGTACTTC	CASSLEMLEEQYF
-	-	TRBV5-1	TRBJ1-2	TGCGCCAGCAGCCAGGACAGAAACTATGGCTACACCTTC	CASSQDRNYGYTF
-	-	TRBV6-5	TRBJ1-2	TGTGCCAGCGGATCAAACTGGAGGAATGGCTACACCTTC	CASGSNWRNGYTF
-	-	TRBV5-1	TRBJ2-1	TGCGCCAGCAGCCCCTCGGGAAACAATTACAATGAGCAGTTCTTC	CASSPSGNNYNEQFF
TRBD2	once	TRBV27	TRBJ2-1	TGTGCCAGCAGCACGGGACTAGCGGGTACATCGGGCGAGCAGTTCTTC	CASSTGLAGTSGEQFF
-	-	TRBV18	TRBJ1-1	TGTGCCAGCTCACCAGGGGCAGGACCGGGCACTGAAGCTTTCTTT	CASSPGAGPGTEAFF
TRBD2	-	TRBV28	TRBJ2-3	TGTGCCAGCAGTACAGCGGGGGGCACAGATACGCAGTATTTT	CASSTAGGTDTQYF
-	-	TRBV9	TRBJ2-7	TGTGCCAGCAGCGTAGGAGGGTCTGCCTACGAGCAGTACTTC	CASSVGGSAYEQYF
-	few	TRBV7-8	TRBJ1-5	TGTGCCAGCAGGCCCGGTCTTGGCAATCAGCCCCAGCATTTT	CASRPGLGNQPQHF
-	-	TRBV2	TRBJ2-7	TGTGCCGGCAGCTTCTCGAGAGGCGAGCAGTACTTC	CAGSFSRGEQYF
TRBD1	once	TRBV24-1	TRBJ1-5	TGTGCCACCAGTGACGGGACAGGGGTTGGGCCCCAGCATTTT	CATSDGTGVGPQHF
-	-	TRBV10-1	TRBJ2-5	TGCGCCAGCAGTGAGTCGGGGCAGAACCAAGAGACCCAGTACTTC	CASSESGQNQETQYF
-	-	TRBV30	TRBJ1-3	TGTGCCTGGAGCCTACTTGGAAACACCATATATTTT	CAWSLLGNTIYF
TRBD1	few	TRBV30	TRBJ2-7	TGTGCCTGGAGTCTCGGACAGGGGGCTAAGTACTTC	CAWSLGQGAKYF
TRBD2	-	TRBV2	TRBJ2-1	TGTGCCAGCAGTGATTCTAGCGGGATGGGTGAGCAGTTCTTC	CASSDSSGMGEQFF
TRBD1	-	TRBV9	TRBJ2-2	TGTGCCAGCAGCGGCGGGACAGGGGAATACACCGGGGAGCTGTTTTTT	CASSGGTGEYTGELFF
TRBD2	-	TRBV15	TRBJ2-3	TGTGCCACCAGCAGCGGGCCGGGGGGGCAAGATACGCAGTATTTT	CATSSGPGGQDTQYF